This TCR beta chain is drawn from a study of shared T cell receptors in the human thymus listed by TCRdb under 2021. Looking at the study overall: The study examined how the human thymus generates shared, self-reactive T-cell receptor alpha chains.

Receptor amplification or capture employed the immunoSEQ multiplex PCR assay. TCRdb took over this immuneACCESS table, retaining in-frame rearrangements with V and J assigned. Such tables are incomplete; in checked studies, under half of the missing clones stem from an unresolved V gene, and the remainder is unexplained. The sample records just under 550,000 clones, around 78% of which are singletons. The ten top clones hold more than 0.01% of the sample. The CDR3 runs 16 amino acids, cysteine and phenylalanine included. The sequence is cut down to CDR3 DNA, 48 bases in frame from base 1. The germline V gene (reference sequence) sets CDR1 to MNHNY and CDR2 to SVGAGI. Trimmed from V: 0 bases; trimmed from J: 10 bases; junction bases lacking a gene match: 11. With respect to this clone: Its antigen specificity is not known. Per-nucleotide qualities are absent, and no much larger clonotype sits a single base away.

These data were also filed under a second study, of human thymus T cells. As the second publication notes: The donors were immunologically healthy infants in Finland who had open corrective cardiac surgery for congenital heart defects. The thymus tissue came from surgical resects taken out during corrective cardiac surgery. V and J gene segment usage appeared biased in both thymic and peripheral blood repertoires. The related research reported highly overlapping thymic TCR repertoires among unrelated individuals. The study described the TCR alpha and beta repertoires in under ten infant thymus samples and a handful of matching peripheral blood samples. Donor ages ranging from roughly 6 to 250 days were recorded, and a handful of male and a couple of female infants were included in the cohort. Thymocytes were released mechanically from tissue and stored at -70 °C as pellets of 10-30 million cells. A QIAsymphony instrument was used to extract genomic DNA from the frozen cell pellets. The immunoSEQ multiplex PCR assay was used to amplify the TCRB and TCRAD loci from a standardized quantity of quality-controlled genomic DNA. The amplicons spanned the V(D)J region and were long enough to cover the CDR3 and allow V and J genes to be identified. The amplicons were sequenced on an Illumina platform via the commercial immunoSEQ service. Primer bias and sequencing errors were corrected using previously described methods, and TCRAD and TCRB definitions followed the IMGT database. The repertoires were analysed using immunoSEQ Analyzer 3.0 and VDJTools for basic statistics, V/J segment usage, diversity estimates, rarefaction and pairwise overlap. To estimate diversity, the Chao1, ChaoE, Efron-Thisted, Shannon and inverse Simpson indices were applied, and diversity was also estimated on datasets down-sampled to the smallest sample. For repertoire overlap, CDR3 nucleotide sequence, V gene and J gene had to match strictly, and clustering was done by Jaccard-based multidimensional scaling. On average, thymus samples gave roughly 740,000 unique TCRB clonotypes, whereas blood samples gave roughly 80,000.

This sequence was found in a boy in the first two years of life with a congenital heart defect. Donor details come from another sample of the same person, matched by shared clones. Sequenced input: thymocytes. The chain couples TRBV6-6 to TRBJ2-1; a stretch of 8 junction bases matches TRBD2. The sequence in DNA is TGTGCCAGCAGTTACTCGGTCCGGGAGGGGTCAGAAGAGCAGTTCTTC. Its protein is CASSYSVREGSEEQFF.